Each of the 10 T cell receptor beta chains below was sequenced from the same sample in a study of blood T cell repertoires in COVID-19. Here immunoSEQ multiplex PCR was the method, and the copy in TCRdb shows in-frame clones only, minus some. This sample yields about 440,000 clones, of which approximately 90% are seen a single time; 10% to 15% belongs to the top ten. The source material was peripheral blood. Every receptor here comes from a woman aged 45 to 65 with COVID-19, enrolled during active disease.

The rearrangement uses TRBV7-9 and TRBJ2-5, with D perhaps matching TRBD1 (5 bases). CDR1 SEHNR and CDR2 FQNEAQ come from the germline V gene (reference sequence). The V and J ends lost 2 bases and 4 bases respectively, with 8 bases between them. CDR3 length: 13 amino acids. DNA of the CDR3: TGTGCCAGCAGCTTAATAGGGGTAGAGACCCAGTACTTC. Translation: CASSLIGVETQYF.

In DNA, the CDR3 is TGTGCCATCAGTGACGCGGGACAGGGATCTTCAGAGACCCAGTACTTC. Protein: CAISDAGQGSSETQYF. The chain uses TRBV10-3 and TRBJ2-5; the match to TRBD1 covers 9 bases. J was trimmed by 4 bases and V by 3 bases; bases with no gene match: 9. CDR3 length equals 16 residues. From germline, CDR1 is ENHRY and CDR2 SYGVKD.

In its sample, this clone was seen once. The chain combines TRBV27 with TRBJ2-1, with TRBD2 matching over 10 bases. The CDR3 runs 17 residues. After removal of 3 bases from V and 2 bases from J, the junction contained 7 bases not matched to a gene. The germline V gene encodes CDR1 MNHEY and CDR2 SMNVEV (reference sequence). CDR3 DNA sequence: TGTGCCAGCAGTTTCCCCCCCAGCGGGGGGGCCTACAATGAGCAGTTCTTC. Translation gives CASSFPPSGGAYNEQFF.

CDR3 in DNA: TGTGCCAGCAACCGGGACAGCCCTTCCTACAATGAGCAGTTCTTC. It codes for CASNRDSPSYNEQFF. The chain recombines TRBV6-5 with TRBJ2-1, with TRBD1 identical over 7 bases. Germline V gives CDR1 MNHEY, CDR2 SVGAGI. The junction had 7 bases not matched to a gene; V was cut back by 7 bases and J by 1 base. CDR3 size: 15 residues.

The genes are TRBV7-8 and TRBJ1-2; 10 positions match TRBD1. Losses at the gene ends were 3 bases for V and 6 bases for J; bases not matched to a gene: 13. CDR1 and CDR2 (germline): SGHVS, FQNEAQ. The CDR3 consists of 17 residues. The CDR3 loop reads CASSLRGTTGGANGYTF. CDR3 coding DNA: TGTGCCAGCAGCTTGAGGGGTACGACAGGGGGCGCAAATGGCTACACCTTC.

The chain has TRBV29-1 and TRBJ1-4, with 8 bases that match TRBD1. Trimming at V came to 0 bases and at J to 7 bases, leaving 7 bases not matched to a gene. The CDR3 is made up of 15 amino acids. Germline V CDR1 and CDR2: SQVTM, ANQGSEA. This chain's CDR3 is CSVEDNGQGGEKLFF. The CDR3 nucleotides are TGCAGCGTTGAAGATAACGGACAGGGCGGTGAAAAACTGTTTTTT.

V is TRBV11-2 and J is TRBJ1-4; tentatively, D is TRBD1 (5 bases). Germline V CDR1 and CDR2: SGHAT, FQNNGV. The V end lost 3 bases, the J end lost 12 bases, and 14 bases lay between the germline ends. The CDR3 length is 13 residues. The DNA for the CDR3 is TGTGCCAGCAGCTTCCGGGAGAGAGGGGAACTGTTTTTT. Translation gives CASSFRERGELFF.

This chain links TRBV11-3 with TRBJ2-2, with 9 bases matching TRBD1. Germline values: CDR1 SGHNT, CDR2 YENEEA. Trimming removed 3 bases from V and 4 bases from J; junction bases left unmatched: 12. The CDR3 is made up of 18 amino acids. The CDR3 region has the DNA TGTGCCAGCAGCTTGGGGACAGGGTTTATGGGTCCCACCGGGGAGCTGTTTTTT. It specifies CASSLGTGFMGPTGELFF.

The rearrangement links TRBV15 to TRBJ1-5, with D possibly being TRBD1 (5 bases). V lost 4 bases and J lost 7, with 14 bases in between. Germline V gene sequence: CDR1 LNHNV, CDR2 YYDKDF (reference sequence). The CDR3 runs to 14 residues. CDR3 DNA: TGTGCCACCAGCATTCGAGGAAGGGGACAGCCCCAGCATTTT. This gives the protein CATSIRGRGQPQHF.

This clone was recorded only once. The chain links TRBV18 to TRBJ2-5; TRBD2 might be the D (6 bases). The CDR3 has 14 residues. The germline gives CDR1 KGHSH, CDR2 LQKENI. The V end was cut by 3 bases, the J end by 5 bases, with 13 bases between. The DNA of the CDR3 is TGTGCCAGCTCACCCACCTCTAGCGCGGAGACCCAGTACTTC. It codes for CASSPTSSAETQYF.